This TCR beta chain is drawn from a study of cytomegalovirus exposure and HLA in healthy donors. With respect to this clone: The antigen is not known.

The length of the CDR3 is 15 residues. Germline V CDR1 and CDR2: SGHVS, FNYEAQ. Study-level results: Reported performance of the classifier showed diagnosis of cytomegalovirus status with high specificity and sensitivity. Later, an analysis found that common viral pathogens appeared to be linked with several of the most significant clusters.

PCR primers comprised 60 Vbeta and 13 Jbeta primers. Here immunoSEQ multiplex PCR was the method, and the copy in TCRdb shows in-frame clones only, minus some. Of 100,000 to 150,000 clones in the sample, roughly 80% were seen once. The source is a woman between 40 and 50 years old in good health and CMV-seropositive. The V gene is TRBV7-6, the J gene TRBJ2-5, with D possibly TRBD2 on 6 matching bases. The DNA end is more similar to TRBJ2-7, so the J call may be wrong. The sample comprised PBMCs. CDR3: CASSLGAGPSYEQYF. CDR3 nucleotides: TGTGCCAGCAGCTTAGGCGCGGGACCCTCCTACGAGCAGTACTTC.